This TCR beta chain was identified during a study of blood T cell repertoires in COVID-19. On the study more broadly: PBMCs, B-cell-depleted T cells, or T cells were the source of the cDNA or gDNA that made up the material.

Participants were aged roughly 18 to 90 years, lived in about 26 US areas, and enrolled virtually. V was shortened by 7 bases and J by 2 bases, with 7 bases between the two germline ends. There are 12 residues in the CDR3. The repertoire was sequenced with immunoSEQ multiplex PCR; TCRdb's copy has only in-frame clones and lacks some. The data show roughly 180,000 clones, around 83% seen once. Specimen: PBMCs or T cells enriched from blood (not recorded which). The gene calls are TRBV12-3 or TRBV12-4 and TRBJ2-3; D gene ambiguous. The clonotype originates from a woman in her 50s in a cohort exposed to, infected with or recovered from COVID-19 (not recorded which). The DNA of the CDR3 is TGTGCCAGCAAGGAGTTCACAGATACGCAGTATTTT. Translating it yields CASKEFTDTQYF.